This passage covers 9 T cell receptor beta chains from one sample sequenced in a study of blood T cell repertoires in COVID-19. TCRdb's copy holds only in-frame clones and misses some; the assay was immunoSEQ multiplex PCR. This sample has about 160,000 clones, with approximately 90% found just once. Sequencing was performed on peripheral blood. The receptors were sampled from a man in his thirties or forties with COVID-19, enrolled during active disease.

A word on this clone: The same CDR3 is also encoded by other DNA sequences in this sample. The chain carries TRBV7-3 and TRBJ2-3; 10 bases agree with TRBD2. The ends lost 5 bases at V and 5 bases at J; junction bases unmatched: 7. This CDR3 spans 15 amino acids. In germline, CDR1 is SGHTA, CDR2 FQGTGA. The CDR3 coding sequence is TGTGCCAGCAGCCCGAGCGGGGGGGCTGGAGATACGCAGTATTTT. Translated, it gives CASSPSGGAGDTQYF.

The chain uses TRBV2 and TRBJ1-5; D is unresolved. V shed 6 bases and J shed 0 bases, with 3 bases lying between them. The CDR3 consists of 12 residues. The germline V gene has CDR1 SNHLY and CDR2 FYNNEI. The CDR3 DNA reads as TGTGCCAGCAGGGCTAGCAATCAGCCCCAGCATTTT. This encodes CASRASNQPQHF.

V and J are TRBV9 and TRBJ2-1; 8 nucleotides align to TRBD2. The germline V gene has CDR1 SGDLS and CDR2 YYNGEE. The CDR3 covers 15 residues. The trim removed 4 bases at V and 9 bases at J, leaving 12 bases unmatched. The CDR3 sequence is CASSPGRWAGGEQFF. The CDR3 nucleotides are TGTGCCAGCAGCCCCGGGAGGTGGGCGGGGGGTGAGCAGTTCTTC.

This chain uses TRBV7-2 with TRBJ1-4; D possibly corresponds to TRBD1 (5 bases). In germline, CDR1 is SGHTA, CDR2 FQGNSA. V lost 1 base, J lost 15 bases, and 12 bases lay in between. This CDR3 comprises 12 residues. CDR3 loop: CASSLEWGEMFF. The CDR3 bases are TGTGCCAGCAGCTTAGAGTGGGGGGAGATGTTTTTT.

The J gene is TRBJ2-7, the V gene TRBV5-6; 7 nucleotides line up with TRBD2. The CDR3 has 16 amino acids. After removal of 0 bases from V and 2 bases from J, the junction contained 8 bases not matched to a gene. Germline CDR1 SGHDT, CDR2 YYEEEE. In nucleotides, the CDR3 is TGTGCCAGCAGCTTGGCCCCGGGCGGGAGACCCTACGAGCAGTACTTC. Amino acids: CASSLAPGGRPYEQYF.

The chain has TRBV10-3 and TRBJ2-7; 8 bases are a match to TRBD1. The V gene's germline CDR1 is ENHRY and CDR2 SYGVKD. The CDR3 sequence is 12 residues long. Trimming at V came to 7 bases and at J to 4 bases, leaving 3 bases not matched to a gene. DNA of the CDR3: TGTGCCATCACCGGGACAGGTTACGAGCAGTACTTC. Translated: CAITGTGYEQYF.

This clone was seen a few times. V usage is TRBV7-3 and J usage is TRBJ2-7, with a tentative D call TRBD2 (6 bases). Trimming removed 0 bases at V and 3 bases at J, with 9 bases between. The CDR3 has 14 amino acids. The germline V gene encodes CDR1 SGHTA and CDR2 FQGTGA. DNA of the CDR3: TGTGCCAGCAGCTTAACGAGGGAGGACTACGAGCAGTACTTC. It specifies CASSLTREDYEQYF.

This chain joins TRBV5-4 and TRBJ1-2; 8 nucleotides line up with TRBD1. Germline loops: CDR1 SGHNT, CDR2 YYREEE (reference sequence). With 2 bases clipped from V and 4 bases from J, the junction kept 10 bases outside the gene matches. The CDR3 runs 16 residues. The CDR3 DNA follows: TGTGCCAGCAGCTTAGGACAGGGCCCTTCGAGCTATGGCTACACCTTC. Protein sequence: CASSLGQGPSSYGYTF.

This sequence joins TRBV6-6 and TRBJ1-2; 8 bases map to TRBD1. V shed 2 bases and J 4 bases; nucleotides not matched to a gene: 9. CDR1 and CDR2 from the germline V gene are MNHNY and SVGAGI (reference sequence). CDR3 size: 16 residues. Here the CDR3 reads CASSYTAGGAIYGYTF. The CDR3 DNA reads TGTGCCAGCAGTTACACAGCAGGGGGCGCAATCTATGGCTACACCTTC.